This entry lists 13 T cell receptor beta chains sequenced from one sample in a study of OX40 agonist ivuxolimab in advanced cancers. Repertoires were generated with immunoSEQ multiplex PCR, while TCRdb's copy carries only in-frame clones and drops some. The sample records more than 70,000 clones, roughly 80% being singletons. Material: CD4+ or CD8+ T cells sorted from blood, obtained in a trial of the OX40 agonist ivuxolimab. Every receptor here comes from an adult with an advanced solid tumor such as melanoma, head and neck, liver or kidney cancer.

This clone has only a few counts. The rearrangement uses TRBV7-9 and TRBJ1-1; perhaps TRBD1 as D (5 bases). Trimming removed 1 base from V and 4 bases from J, with 19 bases in between. The V gene's germline CDR1 is SEHNR and CDR2 FQNEAQ (reference sequence). This CDR3 is built from 17 residues. In nucleotides, the CDR3 is TGTGCCAGCAGCTTAGAGTTTACGGGCAGGGCTGGCACTGAAGCTTTCTTT. Its protein is CASSLEFTGRAGTEAFF. Complete variable domain (other parts from reference TRBV7-9 and TRBJ1-1): DTGVSQNPRHKITKRGQNVTFRCDPISEHNRLYWYRQTLGQGPEFLTYFQNEAQLEKSRLLSDRFSAERPKGSFSTLEIQRTEQGDSAMYLCASSLEFTGRAGTEAFFGQGTRLTVV.

The chain joins TRBV7-8 to TRBJ2-7, with D perhaps matching TRBD1 or TRBD2 (5 bases each). V dropped 4 bases and J dropped 6 bases, with 13 bases sitting between them. Looked up from germline, CDR1 is SGHVS and CDR2 is FQNEAQ. The CDR3 contains 13 residues. CDR3 residues: CASSSQGEGEQYV. The CDR3 region has the DNA TGTGCCAGCAGCTCCCAGGGTGAGGGCGAGCAGTACGTC.

The V call is TRBV28, the J call TRBJ1-2; D unclear. Germline V gene sequence: CDR1 MDHEN, CDR2 SYDVKM. CDR3 length: 14 amino acids. Between the trimmed V and J ends, which lost 5 bases and 4 bases, there was a span of 14 bases. Here the CDR3 reads CASSPGTEPYGYTF. The CDR3 nucleotides are TGTGCCAGCAGTCCCGGAACGGAGCCCTATGGCTACACCTTC.

By share, this clone counts as medium-sized. The rearrangement joins TRBV5-1 to TRBJ2-3; D is ambiguous. CDR3 length: 12 amino acids. Germline assignment: CDR1 SGHRS and CDR2 YFSETQ. The V gene lost 3 bases and the J gene lost 4 bases, with 6 bases spanning the gap. CDR3 nucleotide sequence: TGCGCCAGCAGCTCCGAATCAGATACGCAGTATTTT. Translated: CASSSESDTQYF. The full variable domain, with the rest looked up from reference TRBV5-1 and TRBJ2-3, is KAGVTQTPRYLIKTRGQQVTLSCSPISGHRSVSWYQQTPGQGLQFLFEYFSETQRNKGNFPGRFSGRQFSNSRSEMNVSTLELGDSALYLCASSSESDTQYFGPGTRLTVL.

The chain uses TRBV11-2 and TRBJ1-1; a weak D match, TRBD1 (6 bases). CDR1 is SGHAT, CDR2 FQNNGV, per germline. V dropped 5 bases and J dropped 8 bases, with 15 bases sitting between them. The CDR3 has 13 amino acids. CDR3 loop: CASSLIRGHEAFF. CDR3 nucleotides: TGTGCCAGCAGCCTTATCAGGGGCCACGAAGCTTTCTTT.

This chain joins TRBV5-6 and TRBJ2-1; D remains ambiguous. There are 13 residues in the CDR3. The V and J ends lost 1 base and 7 bases respectively, with 9 bases between them. CDR1 SGHDT and CDR2 YYEEEE come from the germline V gene. CDR3 sequence reads: CASSLYLNNEQFF. The CDR3 coding sequence is TGTGCCAGCAGCTTGTACCTAAATAATGAGCAGTTCTTC.

The chain couples TRBV15 to TRBJ1-1; TRBD1 aligns across 7 bases. The length of the CDR3 is 14 residues. The trim removed 3 bases at V and 6 bases at J, leaving 7 bases unmatched. Germline assignment: CDR1 LNHNV and CDR2 YYDKDF (reference sequence). This CDR3 reads CATSRRGQLSEAFF. CDR3 DNA sequence: TGTGCCACCAGCAGGAGGGGACAGCTCTCTGAAGCTTTCTTT.

The J gene is TRBJ1-4, the V gene TRBV27; D remains ambiguous. The V end was cut by 8 bases, the J end by 0 bases, with 10 bases between. Per germline, CDR1 MNHEY and CDR2 SMNVEV (reference sequence). The CDR3 runs 14 residues. CDR3 coding DNA: TGTGCCAGCGCTCGTGGGGCAACTAATGAAAAACTGTTTTTT. Protein: CASARGATNEKLFF.

The J gene is TRBJ2-5, the V gene TRBV28, with 16 bases identical to TRBD2. The V gene's germline CDR1 is MDHEN and CDR2 SYDVKM. V gave up 8 bases and J gave up 5 bases; unmatched junction bases: 8. This CDR3 is built from 16 residues. CDR3 DNA: TGTGCCAGCGGGACTAGCGGGAGGGCCAGGGGGGAGACCCAGTACTTC. Translation: CASGTSGRARGETQYF. The whole variable domain, filled in from reference TRBV28 and TRBJ2-5, reads DVKVTQSSRYLVKRTGEKVFLECVQDMDHENMFWYRQDPGLGLRLIYFSYDVKMKEKGDIPEGYSVSREKKERFSLILESASTNQTSMYLCASGTSGRARGETQYFGPGTRLLVL.

V usage is TRBV28 and J usage is TRBJ1-1, with 8 bases matching TRBD1. Germline V CDR1 and CDR2: MDHEN, SYDVKM. The CDR3 has 16 residues. Germline trimming cut 1 base from V and 3 bases from J; bases unmatched to any gene: 7. DNA for the CDR3: TGTGCCAGCAGTTTATCGAGGACAGGGAGAGACACTGAAGCTTTCTTT. Protein sequence: CASSLSRTGRDTEAFF.

This clone came up a few times. In DNA form, the CDR3 reads TGTGCCAGCAGCTTAGATCTGGCGGGGGGGCAATCGTATACGCAGTATTTT. This codes for CASSLDLAGGQSYTQYF. This rearrangement joins TRBV11-2 to TRBJ2-3; 9 positions match TRBD2. CDR3 length: 17 amino acids. CDR1 SGHAT and CDR2 FQNNGV come from the germline V gene. V lost 0 bases to trimming and J lost 7 bases; unmatched junction nucleotides: 11. Full variable domain (missing parts from reference TRBV11-2 and TRBJ2-3): EAGVAQSPRYKIIEKRQSVAFWCNPISGHATLYWYQQILGQGPKLLIQFQNNGVVDDSQLPKDRFSAERLKGVDSTLKIQPAKLEDSAVYLCASSLDLAGGQSYTQYFGPGTRLTVL.

The chain employs TRBV5-6 and TRBJ1-1; D possibly corresponds to TRBD1 (5 bases). Germline V gene data show CDR1 as SGHDT and CDR2 as YYEEEE. Trimming took 4 bases from V and 3 from J, leaving 16 bases between them. The CDR3 contains 15 residues. In DNA, the CDR3 is TGTGCCAGCAGCCTAATTTCAACAGGTTACACTGAAGCTTTCTTT. It translates to CASSLISTGYTEAFF. Drawing the rest from reference TRBV5-6 and TRBJ1-1, the complete variable domain is DAGVTQSPTHLIKTRGQQVTLRCSPKSGHDTVSWYQQALGQGPQFIFQYYEEEERQRGNFPDRFSGHQFPNYSSELNVNALLLGDSALYLCASSLISTGYTEAFFGQGTRLTVV.

This chain uses TRBV19 with TRBJ1-5, with 11 nucleotides matching TRBD1. J gave up 7 bases and V 10 bases, and 3 bases lay outside the gene matches. The CDR3 runs to 12 residues. CDR1 LNHDA and CDR2 SQIVND come from the germline V gene (reference sequence). CDR3 in amino acids: CATGQGAQPQHF. For the CDR3, the DNA is TGTGCCACCGGACAGGGGGCACAGCCCCAGCATTTT.